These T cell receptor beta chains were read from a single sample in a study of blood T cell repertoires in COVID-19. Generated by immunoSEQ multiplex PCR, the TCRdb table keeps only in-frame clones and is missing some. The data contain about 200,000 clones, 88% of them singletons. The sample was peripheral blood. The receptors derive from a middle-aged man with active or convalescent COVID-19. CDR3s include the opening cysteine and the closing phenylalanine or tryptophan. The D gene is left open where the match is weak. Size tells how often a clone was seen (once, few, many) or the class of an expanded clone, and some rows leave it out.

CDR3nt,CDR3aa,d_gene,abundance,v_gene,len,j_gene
TGTGCCAGCAGCTTAGCTGGGGCGTCAGATACGCAGTATTTT,CASSLAGASDTQYF,.,.,TRBV11-1,14,TRBJ2-3
TGTGCCTGGAGTAGGACAGCTACTAATGAAAAACTGTTTTTT,CAWSRTATNEKLFF,.,.,TRBV30,14,TRBJ1-4
TGTGCCAGCAGCCAGCCAGCGGGAGGGCCAGATACGCAGTATTTT,CASSQPAGGPDTQYF,TRBD2,.,TRBV6-5,15,TRBJ2-3
TGTGCCAGCTCACGGACAACGGGCTCCTACGAGCAGTACTTC,CASSRTTGSYEQYF,.,.,TRBV18,14,TRBJ2-7
TGTGCCAGCAGCTCGGGGGGACAGGGGTCGCGTGGCTACACCTTC,CASSSGGQGSRGYTF,TRBD1,.,TRBV7-6,15,TRBJ1-2
TGTGCCAGCAGCCAAGGACTAGCGGGGGGCCAAGAGACCCAGTACTTC,CASSQGLAGGQETQYF,TRBD2,.,TRBV7-2,16,TRBJ2-5
TGTGCCAGCAGCCTCGGGGAGGAAAGTGGCTACACCTTC,CASSLGEESGYTF,.,.,TRBV4-2,13,TRBJ1-2
TGTGCCAGCACCGGTGGTGGAAACACCATATATTTT,CASTGGGNTIYF,.,few,TRBV2,12,TRBJ1-3
TGTGCCAGCAGTGAAGCCGTTAGCCAGGGGGCCTATGGCTACACCTTC,CASSEAVSQGAYGYTF,TRBD1,.,TRBV6-1,16,TRBJ1-2
TGTGCCAGCAGCCTGGTGTCGGGGGTCCAACAGCCCCAGCATTTT,CASSLVSGVQQPQHF,.,.,TRBV2,15,TRBJ1-5
TGTGCCAGCGGGACTATCGAGCAGTACTTC,CASGTIEQYF,TRBD2,.,TRBV12-3/TRBV12-4,10,TRBJ2-7
TGTGCCTCCCATCCGGGGGGTGGCACAGATACGCAGTATTTT,CASHPGGGTDTQYF,TRBD2,.,TRBV9,14,TRBJ2-3
TGCAGCGTTGAAGGTTTGTCAGGGAACTATGGCTACACCTTC,CSVEGLSGNYGYTF,.,.,TRBV29-1,14,TRBJ1-2
TGTGTCAGAAGCCCCCGTGGGGAGCGGGTTAACTCCTACAATGAGCAGTTCTTC,CVRSPRGERVNSYNEQFF,.,.,TRBV7-5,18,TRBJ2-1
TGTGCCAGTAGTAAGGGCGGGTGGGTGGACACAGATACGCAGTATTTT,CASSKGGWVDTDTQYF,.,.,TRBV19,16,TRBJ2-3
TGTGCCAGCAGCTTGATTTTGGCAATTGAAGCTTTCTTT,CASSLILAIEAFF,.,.,TRBV5-5,13,TRBJ1-1
TGTGCCAGCAGTTTGGTGGGACAGGGGAACACCGGGGAGCTGTTTTTT,CASSLVGQGNTGELFF,TRBD1,.,TRBV27,16,TRBJ2-2
TGTGCCAGCAGCGGACTTAACGAGAAGAGCGGGACCTACAATGAGCAGTTCTTC,CASSGLNEKSGTYNEQFF,TRBD2,.,TRBV11-3,18,TRBJ2-1
TGTGCCAGCAGCGTAGATGGGGCCTCTAACTATGGCTACACCTTC,CASSVDGASNYGYTF,.,.,TRBV9,15,TRBJ1-2
TGCGCCAGCAGCCCGGCGGGGCTATTATCGACCGGGGAGCTGTTTTTT,CASSPAGLLSTGELFF,.,.,TRBV5-1,16,TRBJ2-2
TGTGCCAGCATCTTCGCGCCAAACTATGGCTACACCTTC,CASIFAPNYGYTF,.,.,TRBV2,13,TRBJ1-2
TGTGCCAGCAGTCCAGGACAGGGGGCGTCTGTTATCTATGGCTACACCTTC,CASSPGQGASVIYGYTF,TRBD1,once,TRBV6-6,17,TRBJ1-2
TGTGCCAGCAGTGAAGCGGACAGAGTCGAGCAGTACTTC,CASSEADRVEQYF,.,.,TRBV2,13,TRBJ2-7
TGTGCCAGTAGTCTGGGACTAGCGGGAGTCAATGAGCAGTTCTTC,CASSLGLAGVNEQFF,TRBD2,.,TRBV19,15,TRBJ2-1
TGTGCCAGCAGCACGGACAGTTACGAGCAGTACTTC,CASSTDSYEQYF,.,once,TRBV5-4,12,TRBJ2-7
TGTGCCAGCAGCCAAGCGCGCATTACTCTATATGGCTACACCTTC,CASSQARITLYGYTF,.,.,TRBV3-1/TRBV3-2,15,TRBJ1-2
TGTGCCAGCAGGGATACAGGGTTGAATAATGAAAAACTGTTTTTT,CASRDTGLNNEKLFF,.,.,TRBV27,15,TRBJ1-4
TGTGCCTGGACAGACACGAACACTGAAGCTTTCTTT,CAWTDTNTEAFF,.,.,TRBV30,12,TRBJ1-1
TGTGCCAGCAGCTTCCCAGCGGGGGGGAGGATCGAGCAGTACTTC,CASSFPAGGRIEQYF,TRBD2,.,TRBV5-4,15,TRBJ2-7
TGTGCCAGCAGTGAAGCGCAGAACAGGCTTGCAACTAATGAAAAACTGTTTTTT,CASSEAQNRLATNEKLFF,.,.,TRBV6-1,18,TRBJ1-4
TGTGCCAGCAGTGAAATGAGACAGATGGCCTATGGCTACACCTTC,CASSEMRQMAYGYTF,.,.,TRBV6-1,15,TRBJ1-2
TGTGCCAGCAGTCCGGGACACCGACTAGCCAAAAACATTCAGTACTTC,CASSPGHRLAKNIQYF,.,.,TRBV2,16,TRBJ2-4
TGTGCCAGCAAACTTCCCAGGGGGAGTGGCTACACCTTC,CASKLPRGSGYTF,TRBD1,.,TRBV28,13,TRBJ1-2
TGTGCCAGCAGTAATTTCGGACTAGCGGGGGGCTACGAGCAGTACTTC,CASSNFGLAGGYEQYF,TRBD2,.,TRBV5-4,16,TRBJ2-7
TGCGCCAGCAGCCCCTTAAACAAACAGGGAAGGTGTTGGACGAAACAGCCCCAGCATTTT,CASSPLNKQGRCWTKQPQHF,.,.,TRBV4-3,20,TRBJ1-5
TGCAGCGTTAGGGACAGGGGGAGTCAGCCCCAGCATTTT,CSVRDRGSQPQHF,TRBD1,.,TRBV29-1,13,TRBJ1-5
TGTGCCAGCAGCCCTCGACAGGATTCTAACTATGGCTACACCTTC,CASSPRQDSNYGYTF,.,.,TRBV7-3,15,TRBJ1-2
TGTGCCAGCAGTCGCCAGGGGTACGACACTGAAGCTTTCTTT,CASSRQGYDTEAFF,.,.,TRBV6-2/TRBV6-3,14,TRBJ1-1
TGCGCCAGCAGCCCAGGAGGGTACCCTGGGGCCAACGTCCTGACTTTC,CASSPGGYPGANVLTF,.,.,TRBV5-1,16,TRBJ2-6
TGTGCCAGTAGTAGACCAACTAGCGGGAAAACTTCCTACGAGCAGTACTTC,CASSRPTSGKTSYEQYF,TRBD2,.,TRBV19,17,TRBJ2-7
TGTGCCAGCAGAAACACGTATGGCTACACCTTC,CASRNTYGYTF,.,.,TRBV6-5,11,TRBJ1-2
TGTGCCAGTAGTATTATACGTGCGGCGGCTTCAGGCTACACCTTC,CASSIIRAAASGYTF,.,.,TRBV19,15,TRBJ1-2
TGTGCCTGGAGTACTATAGCGGGAGCGGGGCAGTACTTC,CAWSTIAGAGQYF,TRBD2,.,TRBV30,13,TRBJ2-7
TGTGCCAGCAGCCTAGGGACAGGGCACTACGAGCAGTACTTC,CASSLGTGHYEQYF,TRBD1,.,TRBV7-2,14,TRBJ2-7
TGCGCCAGCAGACGGACAGGGAACTTC,CASRRTGNF,TRBD1,.,TRBV10-1,9,TRBJ1-2
TGTGCCAGTAGTATTTTACAGGGCTCAAGCAATCAGCCCCAGCATTTT,CASSILQGSSNQPQHF,.,.,TRBV19,16,TRBJ1-5
TGCAGCGTAGCCGTAGGGGCCTACAATGAGCAGTTCTTC,CSVAVGAYNEQFF,.,.,TRBV29-1,13,TRBJ2-1
TGCAGCGTTTGGGGGGGCGTGTTCTATGAGCAGTTCTTC,CSVWGGVFYEQFF,.,.,TRBV29-1,13,TRBJ2-1
TGTGCCAGCAACTCTCAGCAGGTGTATAATTCACCCCTCCACTTT,CASNSQQVYNSPLHF,.,.,TRBV27,15,TRBJ1-6
TGTGCCATCAGTGGCCAGGGGCTATATGGCTACACCTTC,CAISGQGLYGYTF,.,.,TRBV10-3,13,TRBJ1-2
TGTGCCAGCAGTCGTTGGGCCTCTGGAAACACCATATATTTT,CASSRWASGNTIYF,.,.,TRBV27,14,TRBJ1-3
TGTGCCAGCTCCCTGGGGACAGGCCGCAATCAGCCCCAGCATTTT,CASSLGTGRNQPQHF,TRBD1,.,TRBV28,15,TRBJ1-5
TGTGCCAGCAGTTATGACAGCTATGGCTACACCTTC,CASSYDSYGYTF,.,.,TRBV2,12,TRBJ1-2
TGTGCCAGCAGCGTAGGCCCAGGGGGCTTTGAAAACATTCAGTACTTC,CASSVGPGGFENIQYF,TRBD1,.,TRBV9,16,TRBJ2-4
TGTGCCAGCCTACCCGAGTGGGGGGTAGCCAAAAACATTCAGTACTTC,CASLPEWGVAKNIQYF,.,.,TRBV27,16,TRBJ2-4
TGTGCCAGCAGTTTCCCCCCTCCCGGGAGCACTGAAGCTTTCTTT,CASSFPPPGSTEAFF,.,.,TRBV7-6,15,TRBJ1-1
TGTGCCAGCAGCCAAATAACAGACGATCAGCCCCAGCATTTT,CASSQITDDQPQHF,.,.,TRBV3-1/TRBV3-2,14,TRBJ1-5
TGTGCCAGCAGCTTAGGGACAGGGCCCTCCTACGAGCAGTACTTC,CASSLGTGPSYEQYF,TRBD1,.,TRBV7-6,15,TRBJ2-7
TGTGCCAGCAGTGAATATCGGGTTTTCTCTGGAAACACCATATATTTT,CASSEYRVFSGNTIYF,.,.,TRBV25-1,16,TRBJ1-3